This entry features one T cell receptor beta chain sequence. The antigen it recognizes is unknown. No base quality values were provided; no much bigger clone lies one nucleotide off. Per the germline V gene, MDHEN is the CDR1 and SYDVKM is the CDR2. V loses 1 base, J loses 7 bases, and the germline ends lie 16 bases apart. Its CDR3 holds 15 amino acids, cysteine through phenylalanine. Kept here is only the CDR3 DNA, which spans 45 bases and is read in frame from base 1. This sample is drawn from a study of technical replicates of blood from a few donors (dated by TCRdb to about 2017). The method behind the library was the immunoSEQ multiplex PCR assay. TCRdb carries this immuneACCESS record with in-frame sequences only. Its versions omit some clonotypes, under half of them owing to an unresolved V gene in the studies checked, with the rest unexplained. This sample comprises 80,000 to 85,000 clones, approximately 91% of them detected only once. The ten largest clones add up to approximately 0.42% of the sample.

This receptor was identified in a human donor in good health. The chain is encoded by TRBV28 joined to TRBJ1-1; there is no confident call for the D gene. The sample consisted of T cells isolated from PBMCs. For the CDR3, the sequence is CASSLSLSGGHEAFF. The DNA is TGTGCCAGCAGTTTATCTTTGTCAGGAGGGCATGAAGCTTTCTTT.